These 13 T cell receptor beta chains originate from one sample sequenced in a study of cytomegalovirus exposure and HLA in healthy donors. PCR primers comprised 60 Vbeta and 13 Jbeta primers. This table comes from immunoSEQ multiplex PCR, and its TCRdb copy is limited to in-frame clones, with some not included. Here the sample table reports 150,000 to 200,000 clones. Material: PBMCs. These receptors all come from a woman aged 18-29 years in good health and CMV-seropositive.

On this clone: An end of the junction does not agree with germline; a read error may underlie this. The rearrangement uses TRBV9 and TRBJ1-2; a possible D gene is TRBD1 (5 bases). CDR3 length equals 12 residues. CDR1 SGDLS and CDR2 YYNGEE come from the germline V gene. The CDR3 nucleotides read TGTGCCAGCAGCGCGCCCGGGGACTTAACAGTCTTC. Amino acid sequence: CASSAPGDLTVF.

This rearrangement joins TRBV11-3 to TRBJ1-1; the D gene is possibly TRBD1 (6 bases). There are 13 residues in the CDR3. Germline lookup yields CDR1 SGHNT and CDR2 YENEEA. Deletions cut 5 bases from V and 6 bases from J, with 13 bases between. As DNA, the CDR3 is TGTGCCAGCAGCCCCGGACAGCTCCCTGAAGCTTTCTTT. Translating it yields CASSPGQLPEAFF. Full variable domain (rest looked up from reference TRBV11-3 and TRBJ1-1): EAGVVQSPRYKIIEKKQPVAFWCNPISGHNTLYWYLQNLGQGPELLIRYENEEAVDDSQLPKDRFSAERLKGVDSTLKIQPAELGDSAVYLCASSPGQLPEAFFGQGTRLTVV.

This chain connects TRBV27 to TRBJ1-2, with a weak D call TRBD1 (6 bases). The germline V and J ends were trimmed by 3 bases and 5 bases, with 19 bases remaining between them. The CDR3 is 16 residues long. CDR1 and CDR2 (germline): MNHEY, SMNVEV (reference sequence). The CDR3 here is CASSFTGAGVLYGYTF. The CDR3 DNA follows: TGTGCCAGCAGTTTTACCGGGGCAGGGGTATTATATGGCTACACCTTC.

The genes are TRBV7-3 and TRBJ2-5, with D perhaps TRBD1 (5 bases). The CDR3 is made up of 13 amino acids. Deletions cut 4 bases from V and 2 bases from J, with 8 bases between. Germline CDR1 SGHTA, CDR2 FQGTGA. CDR3 residues: CASSWGIQETQYF. In DNA, the CDR3 is TGTGCCAGCAGCTGGGGCATTCAAGAGACCCAGTACTTC.

The genes are TRBV5-1 and TRBJ2-7; the D gene is possibly TRBD1 (5 bases). The CDR3 is made up of 14 amino acids. The germline V gene encodes CDR1 SGHRS and CDR2 YFSETQ. Trimming pared 4 bases from V and 2 bases from J, leaving 13 bases between. CDR3 amino acids: CASSALTATYEQYF. CDR3 in DNA: TGCGCCAGCAGCGCATTGACAGCTACCTACGAGCAGTACTTC.

J is TRBJ1-1 and V is TRBV15; 11 bases map to TRBD1. Per the germline V gene, CDR1 is LNHNV and CDR2 is YYDKDF (reference sequence). J gave up 5 bases and V 1 base, and 6 bases lay outside the gene matches. There are 16 residues in the CDR3. CDR3 protein: CATSRGTGGAETEAFF. The CDR3 nucleotides read TGTGCCACCAGCAGAGGGACAGGGGGCGCGGAGACTGAAGCTTTCTTT.

The chain couples TRBV5-1 to TRBJ1-3; possibly TRBD1 for D (6 bases). V lost 4 bases and J 0 bases, leaving 14 bases between the germline ends. CDR1 is SGHRS and CDR2 is YFSETQ in the germline V gene. The CDR3 totals 16 residues. The CDR3 is CASSPRPGASGNTIYF. The CDR3 region has the DNA TGCGCCAGCAGCCCCCGGCCAGGGGCCTCTGGAAACACCATATATTTT.

V gene TRBV5-5 combines with J gene TRBJ1-2, with D perhaps matching TRBD1 (5 bases). Per germline, CDR1 SGHKS and CDR2 YYEKEE (reference sequence). The length of the CDR3 is 16 residues. V lost 0 bases and J 2 bases, leaving 14 bases between the germline ends. This CDR3 is CASSLGGLNPNYGYTF. DNA for the CDR3: TGTGCCAGCAGCTTGGGGGGACTTAACCCCAACTATGGCTACACCTTC. Full variable domain (missing parts from reference TRBV5-5 and TRBJ1-2): DAGVTQSPTHLIKTRGQQVTLRCSPISGHKSVSWYQQVLGQGPQFIFQYYEKEERGRGNFPDRFSARQFPNYSSELNVNALLLGDSALYLCASSLGGLNPNYGYTFGSGTRLTVV.

The rearrangement joins TRBV5-6 to TRBJ2-1, with 7 positions matching TRBD2. There are 18 residues in the CDR3. Germline V CDR1 and CDR2: SGHDT, YYEEEE. Trimming at V came to 4 bases and at J to 2 bases, leaving 15 bases not matched to a gene. This chain's CDR3 is CASSPQSAGVTAYNEQFF. The CDR3 DNA sequence: TGTGCCAGCAGCCCCCAGTCGGCGGGAGTGACTGCCTACAATGAGCAGTTCTTC.

V is TRBV4-3 and J is TRBJ1-1, with 7 bases fitting TRBD1. Germline lookup yields CDR1 LGHNA and CDR2 YSLEER. This CDR3 comprises 16 residues. Unmatched junction bases numbered 9, after V lost 1 base and J lost 4 bases. The CDR3: CASSQGNQGEITEAFF. The CDR3 DNA follows: TGCGCCAGCAGCCAAGGAAATCAGGGGGAAATCACTGAAGCTTTCTTT.

This sequence joins TRBV4-1 and TRBJ2-5; TRBD2 matches at 7 bases. CDR3 length: 13 amino acids. Germline CDR1 and CDR2: MGHRA and YSYEKL. Unmatched junction bases numbered 5, after V lost 6 bases and J lost 4 bases. The CDR3: CASSRTRIETQYF. The CDR3 DNA is TGCGCCAGCAGTCGGACTAGGATAGAGACCCAGTACTTC.

This chain's CDR3 is CASSGTAHSNQPQHF. CDR3 DNA: TGTGCCAGCAGCGGGACAGCCCATAGCAATCAGCCCCAGCATTTT. V is TRBV6-1 and J is TRBJ1-5; 7 nucleotides match TRBD1. CDR3 size: 15 residues. V lost 6 bases to trimming and J lost 0 bases; unmatched junction nucleotides: 5. From germline, CDR1 is MNHNS and CDR2 SASEGT.

The rearrangement uses TRBV7-2 and TRBJ2-5; the match to TRBD2 covers 11 bases. Germline V gives CDR1 SGHTA, CDR2 FQGNSA. The CDR3 consists of 14 residues. V was pared by 0 bases and J by 7 bases, with 1 base of the junction left unmatched. The CDR3 spells CASSLASGGGTQYF. CDR3 DNA sequence: TGTGCCAGCAGCTTAGCTAGCGGGGGGGGGACCCAGTACTTC. Full variable domain (outside the CDR3, taken from reference TRBV7-2 and TRBJ2-5): GAGVSQSPSNKVTEKGKDVELRCDPISGHTALYWYRQSLGQGLEFLIYFQGNSAPDKSGLPSDRFSAERTGGSVSTLTIQRTQQEDSAVYLCASSLASGGGTQYFGPGTRLLVL.